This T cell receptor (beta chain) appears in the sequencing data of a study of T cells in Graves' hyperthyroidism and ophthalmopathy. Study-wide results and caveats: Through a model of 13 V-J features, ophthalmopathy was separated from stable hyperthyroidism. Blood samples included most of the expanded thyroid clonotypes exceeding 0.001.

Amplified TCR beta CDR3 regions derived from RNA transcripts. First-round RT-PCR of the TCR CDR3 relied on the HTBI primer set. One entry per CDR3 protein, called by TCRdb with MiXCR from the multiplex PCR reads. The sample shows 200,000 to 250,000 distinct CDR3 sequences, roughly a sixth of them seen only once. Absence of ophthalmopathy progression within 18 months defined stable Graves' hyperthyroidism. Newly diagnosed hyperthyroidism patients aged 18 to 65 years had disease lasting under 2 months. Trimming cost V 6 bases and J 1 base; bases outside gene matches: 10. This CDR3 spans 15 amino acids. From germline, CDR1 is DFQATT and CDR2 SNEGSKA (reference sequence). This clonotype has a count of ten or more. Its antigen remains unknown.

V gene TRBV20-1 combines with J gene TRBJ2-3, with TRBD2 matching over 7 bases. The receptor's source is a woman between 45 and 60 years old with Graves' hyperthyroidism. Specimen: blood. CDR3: CSALLLARRTDTQYF. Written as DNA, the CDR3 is TGCAGTGCCCTGCTACTAGCGCGCCGCACAGATACGCAGTATTTT.